The source of this T cell receptor (beta chain) is a study of cytomegalovirus exposure and HLA in healthy donors. The V and J ends lost 2 bases and 3 bases respectively, with 11 bases between them. Germline assignment: CDR1 MDHEN and CDR2 SYDVKM. This CDR3 region has 15 residues. Findings and limits, study-wide: Rarity held for most TCR sequences, but there were some public TCRs that occurred in many donors. The study listed roughly 160 cytomegalovirus-associated TCR beta chains.

Regarding this clone: Its antigen is currently unknown.

Sequenced by immunoSEQ multiplex PCR; TCRdb stores in-frame clones only, minus some. The table lists 71,000 or so clones, about 94% of them singletons. This receptor was obtained from a man aged 18 to 30 in good health and CMV-seropositive. The V gene is TRBV28, the J gene TRBJ2-1; tentatively, D is TRBD2 (7 bases). The sequenced material came from PBMCs. The DNA of the CDR3 is TGTGCCAGCAGTTTAGCGGGGGCGGACTACAATGAGCAGTTCTTC. As protein: CASSLAGADYNEQFF.